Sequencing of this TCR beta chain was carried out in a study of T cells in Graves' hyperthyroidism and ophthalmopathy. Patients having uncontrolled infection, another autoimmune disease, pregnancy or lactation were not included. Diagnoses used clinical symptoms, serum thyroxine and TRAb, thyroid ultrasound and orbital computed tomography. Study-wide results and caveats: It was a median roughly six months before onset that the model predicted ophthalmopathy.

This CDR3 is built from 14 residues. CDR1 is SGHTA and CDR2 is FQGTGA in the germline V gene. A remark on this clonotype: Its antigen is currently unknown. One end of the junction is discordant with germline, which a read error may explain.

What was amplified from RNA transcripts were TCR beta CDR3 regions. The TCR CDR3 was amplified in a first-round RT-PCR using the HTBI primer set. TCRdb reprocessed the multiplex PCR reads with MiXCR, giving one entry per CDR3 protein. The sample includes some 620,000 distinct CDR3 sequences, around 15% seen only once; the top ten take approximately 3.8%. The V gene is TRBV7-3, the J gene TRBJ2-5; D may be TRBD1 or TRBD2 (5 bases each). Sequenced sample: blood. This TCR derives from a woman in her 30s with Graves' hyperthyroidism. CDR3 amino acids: CASSLGGLGETLYF. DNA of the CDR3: TGTGCCAGCAGCTTAGGGGGTTTAGGAGAGACCCTGTACTTC.